Listed below are T cell receptor beta chains from one sample, sequenced in a study of shared clonotypes between healthy human individuals. TCRdb's copy holds only in-frame clones and misses some; the assay was immunoSEQ multiplex PCR. This sample has 1,500,000 or so clones, with approximately 98.5% found just once. The sample consisted of naive CD4+ T cells sorted from blood. Every receptor here comes from a man younger than 40 in good health. CDR3s include the opening cysteine and the closing phenylalanine or tryptophan. A D gene is named only where the DNA matches it firmly.

V	D	J	DNA	CDR3
TRBV5-1	TRBD2	TRBJ2-7	TGCGCCAGCAGCTTCCTATCTAGCGGGAGTGTGGGCTACGAGCAGTACTTC	CASSFLSSGSVGYEQYF
TRBV29-1	TRBD1	TRBJ1-4	TGCAGCGTGGCGAGGGGGCGCGGGGAAAAACTGTTTTTT	CSVARGRGEKLFF
TRBV7-2	TRBD1	TRBJ1-2	TGTGCCAGCGGCCAGGGGGATACCTATGGCTACACCTTC	CASGQGDTYGYTF
TRBV6-4	TRBD2	TRBJ2-1	TGTGCCAGCAGTGTCGACCTAGCGGGAGAGCAGTTCTTC	CASSVDLAGEQFF
TRBV18	.	TRBJ1-3	TGTGCCAGCTCACCCCTCGACAGGGGAAACACCATATATTTT	CASSPLDRGNTIYF
TRBV4-1	.	TRBJ1-2	TGCGCCAGCAGCCAAAAGTTACGTCAGGGACTTAACTATGGCTACACCTTC	CASSQKLRQGLNYGYTF
TRBV11-2	.	TRBJ2-3	TGTGCCAGCAGCTTAGATTCCACAGATACGCAGTATTTT	CASSLDSTDTQYF
TRBV5-1	TRBD2	TRBJ2-2	TGCGCCAGCAGCTTGGAGAGCGGGGCCGCGAACACCGGGGAGCTGTTTTTT	CASSLESGAANTGELFF
TRBV5-1	TRBD1	TRBJ1-5	TGCGCCAGCAGCTTGGACAGGGGTCAGCCCCAGCATTTT	CASSLDRGQPQHF
TRBV18	TRBD1	TRBJ1-5	TGTGCCAGCTCACCATTCAGGACAGGGAAGTATCAGCCCCAGCATTTT	CASSPFRTGKYQPQHF
TRBV27	.	TRBJ2-7	TGTGCCAGCAGTTCTACTCCAAACACCTACGAGCAGTACTTC	CASSSTPNTYEQYF
TRBV9	.	TRBJ2-1	TGTGCCAGCAGCGTAGGGAGTAGGGGGATCAATGAGCAGTTCTTC	CASSVGSRGINEQFF
TRBV19	.	TRBJ2-1	TGTGCCAGTACGGATCCGGTGAGCGGGCTCTCCTACAATGAGCAGTTCTTC	CASTDPVSGLSYNEQFF
TRBV25-1	.	TRBJ2-5	TGTGCCAGCAGTGAAACAGAGACCCAGTACTTC	CASSETETQYF
TRBV18	.	TRBJ2-1	TGTGCCAGCTCATCTTATACTGGTAATGAGCAGTTCTTC	CASSSYTGNEQFF
TRBV9	.	TRBJ1-1	TGTGCCAGCAGCGTACTTGGGGCCATGAACACTGAAGCTTTCTTT	CASSVLGAMNTEAFF
TRBV9	TRBD2	TRBJ2-1	TGTGCCAGCAGCGTAGACCCTAGCGGGAGCGGGGAGCAGTTCTTC	CASSVDPSGSGEQFF
TRBV10-1	TRBD2	TRBJ2-7	TGCGCCAGCAGCCTGGGACTAGCGGGAGGAGGTGAGCAGTACTTC	CASSLGLAGGGEQYF